This passage covers 2 T cell receptor beta chains from one sample sequenced in a study of early T cells in non-severe SARS-CoV-2 infection. TCRdb itself ran the 5' RACE reads through MiXCR, one entry per CDR3 protein. The table shows over 85,000 distinct CDR3 sequences, with 16% occurring only once. Material: whole blood. Receptors were obtained from an adult who was a healthcare worker with PCR-confirmed SARS-CoV-2 infection or an uninfected control (not recorded which).

The chain is built from TRBV20-1 and TRBJ2-5; D may be TRBD2 (6 bases). Germline values: CDR1 DFQATT, CDR2 SNEGSKA (reference sequence). V was pared by 4 bases and J by 2 bases, with 17 bases between. The CDR3 loop spans 15 amino acids. The CDR3 spells CSANLLRGWQETQYF. The CDR3, as DNA: TGCAGTGCTAACCTACTTCGGGGGTGGCAAGAGACCCAGTACTTC.

In its sample, this clonotype was seen a few times. V usage is TRBV7-9 and J usage is TRBJ2-5; 10 bases agree with TRBD1. Germline lookup yields CDR1 SEHNR and CDR2 FQNEAQ (reference sequence). V lost 1 base, J lost 0 bases, and 2 bases stayed unmatched. This CDR3 has 16 residues. The DNA of the CDR3 is TGTGCCAGCAGCTTAGGGGACAGGGGCCACCAAGAGACCCAGTACTTC. It encodes CASSLGDRGHQETQYF.